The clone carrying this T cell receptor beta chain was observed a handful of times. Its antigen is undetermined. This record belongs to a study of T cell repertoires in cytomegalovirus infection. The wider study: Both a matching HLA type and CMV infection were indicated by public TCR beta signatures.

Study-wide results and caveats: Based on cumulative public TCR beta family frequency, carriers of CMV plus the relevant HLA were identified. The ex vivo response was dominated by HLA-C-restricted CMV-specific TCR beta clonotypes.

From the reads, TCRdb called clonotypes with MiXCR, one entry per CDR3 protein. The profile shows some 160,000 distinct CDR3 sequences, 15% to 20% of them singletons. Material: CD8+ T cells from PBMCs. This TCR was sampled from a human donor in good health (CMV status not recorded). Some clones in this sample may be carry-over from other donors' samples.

The DNA for the CDR3 is TGTGCCAGCAGTTTATCCCCCCTGCAGAATCTCTACGAGCAGTACTTC. As protein: CASSLSPLQNLYEQYF. This sequence joins TRBV28 and TRBJ2-7; the D is unclear. V dropped 1 base and J dropped 3 bases, with 16 bases sitting between them. The CDR3 length is 16 residues. From germline, CDR1 is MDHEN and CDR2 SYDVKM.